The 3 T cell receptor beta chains in this list originate from one sample, sequenced in a study of CD8 T cells in ankylosing spondylitis. TCRdb passed the 5' RACE reads through MiXCR, listing each CDR3 protein once. The sample lists some 90,000 distinct CDR3 sequences, 25% to 35% occurring once. Material for sequencing was blood, either unsorted or a sorted T cell fraction (not recorded which). The receptors were gathered from a male donor with ankylosing spondylitis or in good health (not recorded which).

The chain uses TRBV3-1 and TRBJ1-1; D is perhaps TRBD1 (6 bases). The CDR3 runs to 14 residues. Trimming shortened V by 4 bases and J by 0 bases, and 9 bases separated the two germline ends. In germline, CDR1 is LGHDT, CDR2 YNNKEL (reference sequence). In nucleotides, the CDR3 is TGTGCCAGCAGCCGACAGGACATGAACACTGAAGCTTTCTTT. Encoded protein: CASSRQDMNTEAFF.

The chain joins TRBV20-1 to TRBJ2-7; D is possibly TRBD1 (5 bases). V lost 3 bases and J lost 2, with 11 bases in between. There are 13 residues in the CDR3. The germline V gene encodes CDR1 DFQATT and CDR2 SNEGSKA (reference sequence). CDR3 loop: CSARKGPTYEQYF. In nucleotides, the CDR3 is TGCAGTGCTAGGAAGGGGCCCACCTACGAGCAGTACTTC.

The chain recombines TRBV6-5 with TRBJ2-5; no reliable D call. Trimming left V 0 bases short and J 5 bases short, with 4 bases between. This CDR3 has 12 residues. Germline lookup yields CDR1 MNHEY and CDR2 SVGAGI. In nucleotides, the CDR3 is TGTGCCAGCAGTTACTCGGGTGAGACCCAGTACTTC. Protein product: CASSYSGETQYF.